The next 9 T cell receptor beta chains were all read from a single sample in a study of blood T cell repertoires in COVID-19. TCRdb's table, derived via immunoSEQ multiplex PCR, lists solely in-frame clones and lacks some. The table has 110,000 or so clones, 84% seen once. The source material was peripheral blood. These receptors were taken from a woman between 35 and 50 years old with acute or convalescent COVID-19.

The V and J genes are TRBV6-5 and TRBJ2-3; TRBD2 might be the D (6 bases). This CDR3 is 15 amino acids long. Germline assignment: CDR1 MNHEY and CDR2 SVGAGI. Trimming shortened V by 0 bases and J by 9 bases, and 16 bases separated the two germline ends. CDR3 sequence (DNA): TGTGCCAGCAGTTACTCCCAGGGTAGTGCGGGGACGCAGTATTTT. As protein: CASSYSQGSAGTQYF.

V usage is TRBV30 and J usage is TRBJ1-3, with D tentatively TRBD1 (5 bases). Trimming stripped 0 bases from V and 3 bases from J, with 9 bases between. The germline V gene has CDR1 GTSNPN and CDR2 SVGIG (reference sequence). The length of the CDR3 is 14 residues. CDR3 sequence: CAWSVTGLGNTIYF. CDR3 DNA sequence: TGTGCCTGGAGTGTAACGGGACTTGGAAACACCATATATTTT.

The chain couples TRBV18 to TRBJ1-6; 10 nucleotides line up with TRBD1. The V gene end was trimmed by 4 bases and the J gene end by 6 bases; junction bases not matched to a gene: 12. The germline CDR1 and CDR2 sequences are KGHSH and LQKENI. This CDR3 has 18 residues. CDR3 protein: CASSLSSSGTGANSPLHF. The CDR3 DNA is TGTGCCAGCTCACTAAGTTCCTCCGGGACAGGGGCTAATTCACCCCTCCACTTT.

This chain uses TRBV6-2 or TRBV6-3 with TRBJ1-2; D possibly corresponds to TRBD1 (5 bases). From germline, CDR1 is MNHEY and CDR2 SVGEGT. The CDR3 is 15 amino acids. The V and J ends lost 3 bases and 5 bases respectively, with 16 bases between them. Here the CDR3 reads CASSYGSGSGYGYTF. CDR3 sequence (DNA): TGTGCCAGCAGTTATGGGTCAGGGTCTGGGTATGGCTACACCTTC.

This clone was counted a single time. V and J are TRBV6-5 and TRBJ1-2; 9 positions match TRBD1. Unmatched junction bases numbered 2, after V lost 1 base and J lost 8 bases. The CDR3 loop spans 13 amino acids. The germline gives CDR1 MNHEY, CDR2 SVGAGI. CDR3 sequence (DNA): TGTGCCAGCAGTTACTACAGGGGGCAGGGCTACACCTTC. This gives the protein CASSYYRGQGYTF.

The chain couples TRBV6-5 to TRBJ1-2; a possible D gene is TRBD1 (5 bases). This CDR3 has 12 amino acids. CDR1 MNHEY and CDR2 SVGAGI come from the germline V gene. Trimming took off 4 bases at V and 10 bases at J, with 13 bases between the two ends. The CDR3 DNA reads as TGTGCCAGCAGTTCAACAGGAAAATCCTACACCTTC. It specifies CASSSTGKSYTF.

This clone turned up a few times. CDR3 amino acids: CASSLRGGYGYTF. For the CDR3, the DNA is TGTGCCAGCAGCCTTCGAGGGGGCTATGGCTACACCTTC. The chain uses TRBV7-9 and TRBJ1-2; a weak D match, TRBD1 (6 bases). Trimming stripped 5 bases from V and 4 bases from J, with 11 bases between. CDR3 length equals 13 residues. CDR1 is SEHNR and CDR2 is FQNEAQ in the germline V gene (reference sequence).

This chain joins TRBV6-1 and TRBJ2-7; D is undetermined. This CDR3 has 16 residues. Germline V gene data show CDR1 as MNHNS and CDR2 as SASEGT. V dropped 3 bases and J dropped 0 bases, with 15 bases sitting between them. The CDR3 coding sequence is TGTGCCAGCAGTGAGGGTAAGAGGCTAGACTCCTACGAGCAGTACTTC. This encodes CASSEGKRLDSYEQYF.

Concerning this clone: This same CDR3 is encoded by further DNA sequences in the sample. This chain joins TRBV3-1 (or the pseudogene TRBV3-2) and TRBJ1-1; TRBD1 matches at 8 bases. CDR3 length: 14 amino acids. The germline V gene has CDR1 LGHDT and CDR2 YNNKEL (reference sequence). Trimming cost V 1 base and J 10 bases; bases outside gene matches: 8. The CDR3 region has the DNA TGTGCCAGCAGCCAAGGGGGAACAGGGGGTCGAGCTTTCTTT. It specifies CASSQGGTGGRAFF.